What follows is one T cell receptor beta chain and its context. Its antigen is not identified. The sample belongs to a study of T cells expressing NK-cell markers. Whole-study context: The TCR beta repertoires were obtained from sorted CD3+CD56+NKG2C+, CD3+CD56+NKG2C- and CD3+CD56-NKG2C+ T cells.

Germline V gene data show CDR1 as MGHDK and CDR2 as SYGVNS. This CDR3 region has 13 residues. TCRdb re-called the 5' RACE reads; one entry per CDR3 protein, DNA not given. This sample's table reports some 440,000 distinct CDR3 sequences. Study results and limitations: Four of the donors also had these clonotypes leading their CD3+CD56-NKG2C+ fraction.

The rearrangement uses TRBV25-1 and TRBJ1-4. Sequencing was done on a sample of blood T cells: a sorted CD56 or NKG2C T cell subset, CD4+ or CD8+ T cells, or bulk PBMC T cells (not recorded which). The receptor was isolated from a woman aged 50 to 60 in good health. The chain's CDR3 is CASSSRFNEKLFF.